This is a list of T cell receptor beta chains from one sample in a study of T-cell memory formation after mild COVID-19. MiXCR was run by TCRdb on the 5' RACE reads, yielding one entry per CDR3 protein. The sample yields hundreds of thousands of distinct CDR3 sequences, 20% to 25% seen once. Sequencing input: PBMCs or a T cell subset sorted from them (not recorded which). The receptors shown here come from an adult woman who had mild COVID-19 (a few samples of this study predate the infection). Cell type and time point are not known. Each CDR3 is given with its conserved first and last residue. Clone size is given for some rows only: seen once, a few or many times, or a class if the clone is expanded.

CSARPGYNEQFF	.	TRBV20-1
CASSAPGQTYGYTF	.	TRBV5-5
CATSDQQGFYGYTF	.	TRBV24-1
CASSWISGANVLTF	.	TRBV5-5
CASSKDRGGPETQYF	.	TRBV7-9
CASSLQGWYEQFF	.	TRBV7-9
CASSKQGMAEAFF	few	TRBV2
CASSSGGLAGGLTGELFF	.	TRBV7-2
CASSYFTGSEETQYF	.	TRBV6-5
CAIRDGEITDTQYF	.	TRBV10-3
CASSIWGADEAFF	few	TRBV12-3/TRBV12-4
CASSLEAAGANVLTF	few	TRBV7-8
CASSLVWDSQNEQFF	few	TRBV5-1
CASRVGGTTEAFF	once	TRBV27
CASSSGIYGYTF	many	TRBV5-5
CASSVPGSFNSPLHF	.	TRBV27
CSASSGHRQRPQHF	.	TRBV20-1
CAISYDSFNQPQHF	few	TRBV10-3
CSASRASGSYEQYF	.	TRBV20-1
CAISSVGQHYGYTF	few	TRBV10-3
CASSQFGLADYNEQFF	.	TRBV3-1
CASSETDSQRPYTQYF	few	TRBV25-1
CASSVGQVPGNTIYF	few	TRBV7-6
CATSDPTGQGRNEQFF	.	TRBV24-1
CASREGEKLFF	many	TRBV5-1
CASSPPSSGSPVVPNEQFF	.	TRBV18
CASSPSGIYNSPLHF	.	TRBV16
CATSDPRDRGRDTQYF	.	TRBV24-1
CASSPGTGEQPQHF	few	TRBV4-2
CSVDARGFGEAFF	few	TRBV29-1
CASSLNTVSYEQYF	.	TRBV12-3/TRBV12-4
CASSLVRRDEQFF	few	TRBV11-1
CATSDSGTGGKETQYF	few	TRBV24-1
CASSPAQLLNYGYTF	.	TRBV18
CATSDSHAGVEQFF	few	TRBV24-1
CASSQERLAGGNEQFF	few	TRBV3-1
CASSSAGAGGYTF	many	TRBV27
CAISTLTSGRNTQYF	few	TRBV10-3
CASSRVRYEQYF	.	TRBV7-2
CASTLTGTNYGYTF	few	TRBV7-9
CASSLEVVETQYF	few	TRBV7-6
CAWSVQALRAPYEQYF	.	TRBV30
CASSWGQYNEQFF	.	TRBV5-4
CASSSRTPRDTEAFF	.	TRBV7-2